Presented here are 15 T cell receptor beta chains from one specimen sequenced in a study of control samples from healthy donors and cancer patients (dated by TCRdb to about 2020). The library was built by means of the immunoSEQ multiplex PCR assay. As stored in TCRdb, this immuneACCESS dataset retains in-frame rearrangements with V and J assigned. A fraction of the clones does not appear; measured against another copy, unresolved V genes explain less than half of the discrepancy, and the remainder lacks a known reason. This sample has 150,000 to 200,000 clones in its table, and 80% to 90% of those were observed once. The ten largest make up around 11% of the sample. Sequenced material: blood. All receptors come from a young man in good health.

The chain has TRBV7-2 and TRBJ1-1; D is uncertain. The ends were cut back, 5 bases at V and 2 bases at J, with 9 bases in the middle. This CDR3 comprises 13 residues. Germline-derived CDR1 and CDR2 are SGHTA and FQGNSA. The CDR3 loop reads CASSGGRNTEAFF. The CDR3 coding sequence is TGTGCCAGCAGCGGAGGCAGAAACACTGAAGCTTTCTTT.

This chain uses TRBV6-1 with TRBJ2-2; 11 bases map to TRBD2. After removal of 1 base from V and 4 bases from J, the junction contained 5 bases not matched to a gene. This CDR3 spans 17 amino acids. Germline V lookup: CDR1 MNHNS, CDR2 SASEGT. The CDR3: CASSEVLAGASTGELFF. CDR3 bases: TGTGCCAGCAGTGAAGTACTAGCGGGAGCCTCCACCGGGGAGCTGTTTTTT.

The genes are TRBV24-1 and TRBJ2-1; D is unresolved. Trimming shortened V by 5 bases and J by 8 bases, and 9 bases separated the two germline ends. This CDR3 is 12 amino acids long. Germline V gives CDR1 KGHDR, CDR2 SFDVKD. The CDR3 is CATSGGLDEQFF. The CDR3 DNA sequence: TGTGCCACCAGTGGTGGGTTGGATGAGCAGTTCTTC.

The chain couples TRBV11-2 to TRBJ1-1, with a tentative D call TRBD1 (6 bases). V was clipped by 1 base and J by 1 base, with 7 bases between them. The CDR3 has 14 amino acids. Looked up from germline, CDR1 is SGHAT and CDR2 is FQNNGV. This CDR3 reads CASSLGTANTEAFF. For the CDR3, the DNA is TGTGCCAGCAGCTTAGGGACAGCGAACACTGAAGCTTTCTTT.

This clone has a single count. V usage is TRBV6-5 and J usage is TRBJ2-7, with a possible D match to TRBD1 (6 bases). CDR3 length: 13 residues. The V and J ends lost 7 bases and 4 bases respectively, with 14 bases between them. From germline, CDR1 is MNHEY and CDR2 SVGAGI. CDR3 DNA: TGTGCCAGCAACACAGGGAATGAGTACGAGCAGTACTTC. Translating gives CASNTGNEYEQYF.

This clone came up once. V and J are TRBV12-3 or TRBV12-4 and TRBJ1-3; TRBD1 matches 8 bases. CDR3 length: 13 residues. J was trimmed by 4 bases and V by 6 bases; bases with no gene match: 2. The CDR3 nucleotides are TGTGCCAGCAGAGGACAGGGAGGAAACACCATATATTTT. It encodes CASRGQGGNTIYF.

V is TRBV19 and J is TRBJ1-1; D gene ambiguous. From germline, CDR1 is LNHDA and CDR2 SQIVND (reference sequence). With 4 bases removed from V and 2 bases from J, the gap between germline ends came to 5 bases. The CDR3 contains 12 residues. The CDR3 region is CASSKINTEAFF. The CDR3 nucleotides are TGTGCCAGTAGTAAGATAAACACTGAAGCTTTCTTT.

The table lists this clone with a count of one. The chain is built from TRBV9 and TRBJ2-3, with TRBD2 matching over 9 bases. Germline CDR1 and CDR2: SGDLS and YYNGEE. CDR3 size: 17 residues. V trimming: 2 bases; J trimming: 0 bases; junction bases outside the gene matches: 7. The CDR3: CASSVNSGGLSTDTQYF. In DNA form, the CDR3 reads TGTGCCAGCAGCGTTAATAGCGGGGGCCTTAGCACAGATACGCAGTATTTT. Based on the CDR3 plus reference TRBV9 and TRBJ2-3, the full variable domain is DSGVTQTPKHLITATGQRVTLRCSPRSGDLSVYWYQQSLDQGLQFLIQYYNGEERAKGNILERFSAQQFPDLHSELNLSSLELGDSALYFCASSVNSGGLSTDTQYFGPGTRLTVL.

V is TRBV7-8 and J is TRBJ1-2; D not resolved. Germline V lookup: CDR1 SGHVS, CDR2 FQNEAQ. The CDR3 runs 14 residues. Trimming shortened V by 1 base and J by 5 bases, and 11 bases separated the two germline ends. This CDR3 is CASSLVPSPYGYTF. For the CDR3, the DNA is TGTGCCAGCAGCTTAGTTCCCAGCCCTTATGGCTACACCTTC.

The DNA for the CDR3 is TGCGCCAGCAGCTTGGAACTAGCGGGGGGGAACACCGGGGAGCTGTTTTTT. Protein: CASSLELAGGNTGELFF. The chain recombines TRBV5-1 with TRBJ2-2, with TRBD2 matching 12 bases. Germline V gene sequence: CDR1 SGHRS, CDR2 YFSETQ. J gave up 1 base and V 0 bases, and 1 base lay outside the gene matches. The CDR3 contains 17 residues.

The chain uses TRBV2 and TRBJ2-1, with 9 bases that match TRBD1. Germline values: CDR1 SNHLY, CDR2 FYNNEI. The CDR3 runs 13 residues. The ends lost 6 bases at V and 6 bases at J; junction bases unmatched: 3. In nucleotides, the CDR3 is TGTGCCAGCAGGGGGACAGGGAGCAATGAGCAGTTCTTC. This codes for CASRGTGSNEQFF.

CDR3 DNA sequence: TGCGCCAGCAGCCAAGAGGCAGCCGTACGGACCCAGTACTTC. Translated, it gives CASSQEAAVRTQYF. This sequence joins TRBV4-1 and TRBJ2-5; D gene uncertain. Trimming removed 0 bases at V and 7 bases at J, with 12 bases between. This CDR3 has 14 residues. Germline values: CDR1 MGHRA, CDR2 YSYEKL.

CDR3 coding DNA: TGTGCCAGCAGTCCCCCGGATAGCGGGGGGGCGGGGTCAACTGAGCAGTTCTTC. Its protein is CASSPPDSGGAGSTEQFF. The chain is built from TRBV28 and TRBJ2-1, with TRBD2 matching over 11 bases. After removal of 5 bases from V and 9 bases from J, the junction contained 18 bases not matched to a gene. The germline CDR1 and CDR2 sequences are MDHEN and SYDVKM. The CDR3 is 18 amino acids.

V and J are TRBV5-5 and TRBJ2-3; 12 nucleotides agree with TRBD2. Germline trimming cut 4 bases from V and 7 bases from J; bases unmatched to any gene: 10. The CDR3 sequence is 16 residues long. The V gene's germline CDR1 is SGHKS and CDR2 YYEKEE (reference sequence). CDR3 sequence: CASSLAPSGRAYTQYF. The CDR3 DNA reads TGTGCCAGCAGCCTGGCTCCTAGCGGGAGGGCCTATACGCAGTATTTT. Together with reference TRBV5-5 and TRBJ2-3, the CDR3 gives the full variable domain: DAGVTQSPTHLIKTRGQQVTLRCSPISGHKSVSWYQQVLGQGPQFIFQYYEKEERGRGNFPDRFSARQFPNYSSELNVNALLLGDSALYLCASSLAPSGRAYTQYFGPGTRLTVL.

The chain joins TRBV7-6 to TRBJ2-3, with a tentative D call TRBD2 (5 bases). The CDR3 is 14 amino acids. Germline V gives CDR1 SGHVS, CDR2 FNYEAQ. V lost 3 bases, J lost 11 bases, and 18 bases lay in between. For the CDR3, the DNA is TGTGCCAGCAGCTTCTCTAGCCTCAGACCGGAGCAGTATTTT. Its protein product is CASSFSSLRPEQYF.